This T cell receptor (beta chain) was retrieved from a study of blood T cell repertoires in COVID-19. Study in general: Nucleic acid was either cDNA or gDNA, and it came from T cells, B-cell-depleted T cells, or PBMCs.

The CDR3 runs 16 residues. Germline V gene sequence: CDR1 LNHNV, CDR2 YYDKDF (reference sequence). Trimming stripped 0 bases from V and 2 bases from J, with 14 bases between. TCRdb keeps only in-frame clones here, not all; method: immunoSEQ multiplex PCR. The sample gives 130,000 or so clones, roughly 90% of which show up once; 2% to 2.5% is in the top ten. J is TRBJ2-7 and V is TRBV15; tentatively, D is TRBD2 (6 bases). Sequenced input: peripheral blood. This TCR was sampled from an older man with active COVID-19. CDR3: CATSRDLETRTYEQYF. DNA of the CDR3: TGTGCCACCAGCAGAGATCTTGAGACTAGAACCTACGAGCAGTACTTC.